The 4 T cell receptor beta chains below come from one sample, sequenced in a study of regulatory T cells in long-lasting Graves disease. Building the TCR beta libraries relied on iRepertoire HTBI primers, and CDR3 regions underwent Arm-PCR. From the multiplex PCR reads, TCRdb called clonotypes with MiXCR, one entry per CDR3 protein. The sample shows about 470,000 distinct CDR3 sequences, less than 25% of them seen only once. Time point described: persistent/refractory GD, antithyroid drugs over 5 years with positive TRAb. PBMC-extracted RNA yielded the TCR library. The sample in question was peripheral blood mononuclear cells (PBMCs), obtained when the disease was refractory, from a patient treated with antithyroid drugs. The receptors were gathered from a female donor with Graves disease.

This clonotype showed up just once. The DNA for the CDR3 is TGTGCCAGCTCACCACCGCCCACGATGCTCAAGGGAAGTGAGCAGTTCTTC. It yields the protein CASSPPPTMLKGSEQFF. The chain has TRBV18 and TRBJ2-1; D gene unclear. Trimming cost V 0 bases and J 9 bases, with 21 bases left between them. CDR3 size: 17 residues. The germline gives CDR1 KGHSH, CDR2 LQKENI.

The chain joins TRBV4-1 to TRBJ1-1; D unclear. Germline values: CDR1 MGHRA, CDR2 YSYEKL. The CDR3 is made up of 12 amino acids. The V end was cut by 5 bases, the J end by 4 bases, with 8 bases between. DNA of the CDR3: TGCGCCAGCAGCAAGGGTTTCACTGAAGCTTTCTTT. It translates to CASSKGFTEAFF.

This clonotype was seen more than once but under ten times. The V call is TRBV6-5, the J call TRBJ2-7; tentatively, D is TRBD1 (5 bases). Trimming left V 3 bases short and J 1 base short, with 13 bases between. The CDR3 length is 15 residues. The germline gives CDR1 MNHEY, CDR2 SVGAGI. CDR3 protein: CASSYGAGLSYEQYF. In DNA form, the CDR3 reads TGTGCCAGCAGTTATGGGGCAGGGCTTTCCTACGAGCAGTACTTC.

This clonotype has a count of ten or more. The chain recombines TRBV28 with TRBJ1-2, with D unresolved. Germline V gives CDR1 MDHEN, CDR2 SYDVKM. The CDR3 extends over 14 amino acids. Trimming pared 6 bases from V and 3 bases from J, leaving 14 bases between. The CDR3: CASSLGGPHYGYTF. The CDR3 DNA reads TGTGCCAGCAGCTTAGGAGGGCCCCACTATGGCTACACCTTC.